This paragraph reports one TCR beta chain. The data originate from a study of blood T cell repertoires in COVID-19. Study information: Sources were T cells, B-cell-depleted T cells, or PBMCs; the material itself was cDNA or gDNA.

Everyone who took part was roughly 18 to 89 years old, and they came from about 25 US areas. In assigning cohorts, the study relied on participant-reported clinical history. Clones were read by immunoSEQ multiplex PCR, and TCRdb kept only the in-frame ones, dropping some. The table shows hundreds of thousands of clones, with 80% to 90% occurring only once. Sequencing was done on a sample of PBMCs or T cells enriched from blood (not recorded which). This TCR was sampled from a woman aged 55-69 years who had recovered from COVID-19.

The CDR3: CATSDPTGAFF. CDR3 in DNA: TGTGCCACCAGTGATCCCACGGGAGCTTTCTTT. The chain has TRBV24-1 and TRBJ1-1; D gene unclear. The CDR3 sequence is 11 residues long. The V and J ends lost 3 bases and 10 bases respectively, with 8 bases between them. In germline, CDR1 is KGHDR, CDR2 SFDVKD.